This T cell receptor (beta chain) comes out of a study of cytomegalovirus exposure and HLA in healthy donors. Background on the study: Out of roughly 200 million T cells, an earlier analysis found fewer than 140 million unique TCR beta sequences in total.

Findings and caveats of the study: A missense DCLRE1C variant was associated with V- and J-gene trimming of TCR beta chains in a later analysis, and an independent cohort replicated the association.

With 60 Vbeta and 13 Jbeta primers, the PCR was carried out. Clones were sequenced by immunoSEQ multiplex PCR, and TCRdb holds only the in-frame ones, with some missing. Found here are around 150,000 clones, more than 65% of them singletons; the top ten hold 9% to 10%. Note on this clone: Antigen unknown.

Sequencing was carried out using PBMCs. The source of this sequence is a young man in good health and CMV-seropositive.

The CDR3 sequence is CASSQGLETGELFF. CDR3 DNA: TGTGCCAGCAGCCAAGGTCTAGAGACCGGGGAGCTGTTTTTT. The rearrangement uses TRBV14 and TRBJ2-2; D remains unclear. Germline loops: CDR1 SGHDN, CDR2 FVKESK. With 1 base removed from V and 5 bases from J, the gap between germline ends came to 8 bases. The CDR3 sequence is 14 residues long.